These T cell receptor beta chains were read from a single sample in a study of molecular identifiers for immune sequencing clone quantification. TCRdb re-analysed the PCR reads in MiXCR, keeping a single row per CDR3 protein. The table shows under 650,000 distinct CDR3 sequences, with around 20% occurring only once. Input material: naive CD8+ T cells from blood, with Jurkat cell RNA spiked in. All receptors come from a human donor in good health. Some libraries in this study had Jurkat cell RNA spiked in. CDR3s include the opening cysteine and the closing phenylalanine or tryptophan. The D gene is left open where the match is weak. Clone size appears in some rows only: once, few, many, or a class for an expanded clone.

CDR3 DNA: TGTGCCAGCTCACCACCGGTGGGACAGGTTTGGATTGGTATCACAGATACGCAGTATTTT; CDR3 protein: CASSPPVGQVWIGITDTQYF; J gene: TRBJ2-3; V gene: TRBV18; D gene: TRBD1; clone size: -
CDR3 DNA: TGCGCCAGCAGCCAGGTGGTGAGCACAGATACGCAGTATTTT; CDR3 protein: CASSQVVSTDTQYF; J gene: TRBJ2-3; V gene: TRBV4-1; D gene: -; clone size: many
CDR3 DNA: TGTGCCAGCAGTTCCAGGCTCCTGGGACAGGACTTTGAGACCCAGTACTTC; CDR3 protein: CASSSRLLGQDFETQYF; J gene: TRBJ2-5; V gene: TRBV7-8; D gene: TRBD1; clone size: many
CDR3 DNA: TGTGCCAGCAGTCGGACAGGGGGCGTTTGGGCCAACGTCCTGACTTTC; CDR3 protein: CASSRTGGVWANVLTF; J gene: TRBJ2-6; V gene: TRBV5-4; D gene: TRBD1; clone size: many
CDR3 DNA: TGCGCCAGCAGCCAAGATGAGACAGGGCTAATCAACACCGGGGAGCTGTTTTTT; CDR3 protein: CASSQDETGLINTGELFF; J gene: TRBJ2-2; V gene: TRBV4-3; D gene: TRBD1; clone size: many
CDR3 DNA: TGTGCCAGCAGCCGAGATAATGACAGGGGGCGAACTGGCTACACCTTC; CDR3 protein: CASSRDNDRGRTGYTF; J gene: TRBJ1-2; V gene: TRBV27; D gene: TRBD1; clone size: -
CDR3 DNA: TGTGCCAGCAGTTCATCCGGGACAGGAGACAATGAGCAGTTCTTC; CDR3 protein: CASSSSGTGDNEQFF; J gene: TRBJ2-1; V gene: TRBV12-3/TRBV12-4; D gene: TRBD1; clone size: few
CDR3 DNA: TGTGCCAGCAGCTCGTACTCACCGACGGGAAGCGGGGGTCAGCCCCAGCATTTT; CDR3 protein: CASSSYSPTGSGGQPQHF; J gene: TRBJ1-5; V gene: TRBV6-2/TRBV6-3; D gene: -; clone size: many
CDR3 DNA: TGTGCCAGCAGTTTATTACAGGGGACTGGCTACACCTTC; CDR3 protein: CASSLLQGTGYTF; J gene: TRBJ1-2; V gene: TRBV28; D gene: TRBD1; clone size: -
CDR3 DNA: TGTGCCAGCAGTTACCCGCCCCACCCCGGTGAGCAGTTCTTC; CDR3 protein: CASSYPPHPGEQFF; J gene: TRBJ2-1; V gene: TRBV6-2/TRBV6-3; D gene: -; clone size: -
CDR3 DNA: TGTGCCAGCGAAAGTAACTATGGCTACACCTTC; CDR3 protein: CASESNYGYTF; J gene: TRBJ1-2; V gene: TRBV6-2/TRBV6-3; D gene: -; clone size: many
CDR3 DNA: TGTGCCAGCAGTTACTCGGAAAACACCGGGGAGCTGTTTTTT; CDR3 protein: CASSYSENTGELFF; J gene: TRBJ2-2; V gene: TRBV6-5; D gene: -; clone size: few
CDR3 DNA: TGCAGTGTCATAGGGGTGGAGGATGGAGATACGCAGTATTTT; CDR3 protein: CSVIGVEDGDTQYF; J gene: TRBJ2-3; V gene: TRBV20-1; D gene: -; clone size: many
CDR3 DNA: TGCGCCAGCAGCTTCGGACAGACCCAGTACTTC; CDR3 protein: CASSFGQTQYF; J gene: TRBJ2-5; V gene: TRBV5-1; D gene: -; clone size: many
CDR3 DNA: TGTGCCAGCAGCACCAGGGGAGGGGGGACGTCGTTATACGAGCAGTACTTC; CDR3 protein: CASSTRGGGTSLYEQYF; J gene: TRBJ2-7; V gene: TRBV7-9; D gene: -; clone size: few
CDR3 DNA: TGCGCCAGCAGCTTGCTAGCGTTCTCCTACAATGAGCAGTTCTTC; CDR3 protein: CASSLLAFSYNEQFF; J gene: TRBJ2-1; V gene: TRBV5-1; D gene: -; clone size: many
CDR3 DNA: TGTGCCAGCAGCTTAGTGGCTAGCGGGGTTACCGGGGAGCTGCTTTTT; CDR3 protein: CASSLVASGVTGELLF; J gene: TRBJ2-2; V gene: TRBV11-2; D gene: TRBD2; clone size: -
CDR3 DNA: TGCAGTGCTATTGGGGCGGAAACTAACTATGGCTACACCTTC; CDR3 protein: CSAIGAETNYGYTF; J gene: TRBJ1-2; V gene: TRBV20-1; D gene: -; clone size: many
CDR3 DNA: TGTGCCAGCAGCGGGAGTGGTGGTTCGGTAGCTTTCTTT; CDR3 protein: CASSGSGGSVAFF; J gene: TRBJ1-1; V gene: TRBV13; D gene: -; clone size: many
CDR3 DNA: TGTGCCAGCAGTTACTACTCGGGGAAGGGACTTAAAAACATTCAGTACTTC; CDR3 protein: CASSYYSGKGLKNIQYF; J gene: TRBJ2-4; V gene: TRBV6-2/TRBV6-3; D gene: -; clone size: -
CDR3 DNA: TGTGCCAGCAGCTTGGGTACTGTCGCTAGCGTGGGATACAATGAGCAGTACTTC; CDR3 protein: CASSLGTVASVGYNEQYF; J gene: TRBJ2-7; V gene: TRBV5-3; D gene: -; clone size: -
CDR3 DNA: TGTGCTAGTGGTTTGGTCCTCGGACAGGTCCTAAGCAATCAGCCCCAGCATTTT; CDR3 protein: CASGLVLGQVLSNQPQHF; J gene: TRBJ1-5; V gene: TRBV12-5; D gene: TRBD1; clone size: many
CDR3 DNA: TGTGCCAGCAGTTTACTGGGACCCCTCGGAGGCACAGATACGCAGTATTTT; CDR3 protein: CASSLLGPLGGTDTQYF; J gene: TRBJ2-3; V gene: TRBV27; D gene: -; clone size: many
CDR3 DNA: TGTGCCAGCAGTACGGACAGTAGCCCCTACAATGAGCAGTTCTTC; CDR3 protein: CASSTDSSPYNEQFF; J gene: TRBJ2-1; V gene: TRBV6-5; D gene: -; clone size: many
CDR3 DNA: TGCAGCGTTGTGGCAAACACCGGGGAGCTGTTTTTT; CDR3 protein: CSVVANTGELFF; J gene: TRBJ2-2; V gene: TRBV29-1; D gene: -; clone size: few
CDR3 DNA: TGCAGCGTTGTAAACACCTTGAACACTGAAGCTTTCTTT; CDR3 protein: CSVVNTLNTEAFF; J gene: TRBJ1-1; V gene: TRBV29-1; D gene: -; clone size: many
CDR3 DNA: TGCAGTGCTGGACAGGGGATCAAAGCTTTCTTT; CDR3 protein: CSAGQGIKAFF; J gene: TRBJ1-1; V gene: TRBV20-1; D gene: TRBD1; clone size: many
CDR3 DNA: TGTGCCAGCAGTCTAGGGCGGACTGCCTACGAGCAGTACTTC; CDR3 protein: CASSLGRTAYEQYF; J gene: TRBJ2-7; V gene: TRBV27; D gene: -; clone size: many
CDR3 DNA: TGTGCCAGCAAGACTAGCGGCTGGGGCACAGATACGCAGTATTTT; CDR3 protein: CASKTSGWGTDTQYF; J gene: TRBJ2-3; V gene: TRBV5-8; D gene: TRBD2; clone size: many
CDR3 DNA: TGTGCCAGCAGCTTAGCGGGACGGAGACTAGATACGCAGTATTTT; CDR3 protein: CASSLAGRRLDTQYF; J gene: TRBJ2-3; V gene: TRBV11-2; D gene: -; clone size: -
CDR3 DNA: TGTGCCAGCAGCTCACACAACTTCGGACAGGGGGCGGAAGAGCAGTACTTC; CDR3 protein: CASSSHNFGQGAEEQYF; J gene: TRBJ2-7; V gene: TRBV7-8; D gene: TRBD1; clone size: many
CDR3 DNA: TGTGCCAGCAGCTCCGCCCAAGAGCAGTACTTC; CDR3 protein: CASSSAQEQYF; J gene: TRBJ2-7; V gene: TRBV27; D gene: -; clone size: many
CDR3 DNA: TGCAGTGCTCCTAGCGGGAGACTTAGGTACGAGCAGTACTTC; CDR3 protein: CSAPSGRLRYEQYF; J gene: TRBJ2-7; V gene: TRBV20-1; D gene: TRBD2; clone size: many
CDR3 DNA: TGTGCCAGCAGCTTAGTTTTGGGGGTCCACGAGCAGTACTTC; CDR3 protein: CASSLVLGVHEQYF; J gene: TRBJ2-7; V gene: TRBV7-9; D gene: -; clone size: many
CDR3 DNA: TGTGCCAGCAGCGTAGGCAGGGGCCGGGATGGCTACACCTTC; CDR3 protein: CASSVGRGRDGYTF; J gene: TRBJ1-2; V gene: TRBV9; D gene: -; clone size: few
CDR3 DNA: TGTGCCAGTAGTATATCCAGACAGAAGGGGCCTGAAGCTTTCTTT; CDR3 protein: CASSISRQKGPEAFF; J gene: TRBJ1-1; V gene: TRBV19; D gene: -; clone size: many
CDR3 DNA: TGTGCCAGCAGCCGGGGGGGCGGGACAGATACGCAGTATTTT; CDR3 protein: CASSRGGGTDTQYF; J gene: TRBJ2-3; V gene: TRBV7-9; D gene: TRBD2; clone size: many
CDR3 DNA: TGTGCCAGCAGCCAAGGGATAGCGGGAGGGAATGAGCAGTTCTTC; CDR3 protein: CASSQGIAGGNEQFF; J gene: TRBJ2-1; V gene: TRBV14; D gene: TRBD2; clone size: -